This T cell receptor (beta chain) was captured by sequencing in a study of cytomegalovirus exposure and HLA in healthy donors. Germline assignment: CDR1 MDHEN and CDR2 SYDVKM. CDR3 length: 16 amino acids. Trimming removed 6 bases from V and 2 bases from J, with 17 bases in between. As for this clone: Its target is unknown.

Findings and caveats of the study: Researchers reported in a later analysis that a missense DCLRE1C variant was tied to TCR beta V- and J-gene trimming. As a later analysis revealed, most CMV-associated TCR beta chains appeared HLA-restricted. HLA allele associations emerged for 16,951 TCR beta sequences in a later analysis, at 0.05 false discovery rate.

The PCR had 60 Vbeta and 13 Jbeta primers. Per the study methods: Among the unique TCR beta chains that a later analysis counted, about 79 million in all, roughly 11 million were shared. Method: immunoSEQ multiplex PCR; TCRdb's copy keeps in-frame clones and lacks some. Clone size and the V and J calls come from that table; the DNA yielded D and trimming. The sample holds approximately 130,000 clones, roughly three quarters seen once. V gene TRBV28 combines with J gene TRBJ1-5; the D is unclear. The sequencing sample was made of PBMCs. This clonotype was obtained from a woman in her thirties or forties in good health and CMV-seronegative. The CDR3 sequence is CASSFIEWSGNQPQHF. CDR3 coding DNA: TGTGCCAGCAGCTTTATCGAGTGGTCGGGCAATCAGCCCCAGCATTTT.